This TCR beta chain was obtained from a study of response to subunit inactivated influenza vaccine. With 0 bases removed from V and 2 bases from J, the gap between germline ends came to 9 bases. Per germline, CDR1 SGDLS and CDR2 YYNGEE. The CDR3 contains 15 residues. Findings and caveats of the study: There was a suggestion from the authors that each seasonal influenza vaccination recruits few new T cells.

TCRdb reanalysed the RT-PCR reads using MiXCR and keeps one entry per CDR3 protein. The table shows hundreds of thousands of distinct CDR3 sequences, with approximately 15% occurring only once. A note on this clonotype: The target antigen is unknown.

This chain links TRBV9 with TRBJ2-1; D is ambiguous. The TCR comes from a man between 50 and 59 years old who received an inactivated influenza vaccine. The sample was PBMCs from blood, taken 14 to 15 days before vaccination. The CDR3 DNA is TGTGCCAGCAGCGTAGGAGCGTCAACCTACAATGAGCAGTTCTTC. It yields the protein CASSVGASTYNEQFF.